Below are 15 T cell receptor beta chains sequenced from a single sample in a study of T cell responses to AZD1222 COVID-19 vaccine. The method was immunoSEQ multiplex PCR; TCRdb's version includes in-frame clones alone and lacks a portion of them. The sample records about 110,000 clones, 91% being singletons. Sequenced material: peripheral blood, taken on day 0 of AZD1222 vaccination. Every receptor here comes from an adult in good health.

The genes are TRBV20-1 and TRBJ1-5, with unresolved D. Trimming took off 3 bases at V and 0 bases at J, with 9 bases between the two ends. CDR1 DFQATT and CDR2 SNEGSKA come from the germline V gene (reference sequence). This CDR3 has 14 residues. The CDR3: CSASVQDSNQPQHF. CDR3 DNA: TGCAGTGCTAGTGTTCAGGATAGCAATCAGCCCCAGCATTTT.

The chain carries TRBV11-2 and TRBJ1-3; tentative D call: TRBD1 (5 bases). The length of the CDR3 is 14 residues. Trimming left V 8 bases short and J 3 bases short, with 14 bases between. The germline V gene has CDR1 SGHAT and CDR2 FQNNGV. This chain's CDR3 is CASPLPGYGNTIYF. The CDR3 DNA sequence: TGTGCCAGCCCCCTGCCAGGGTATGGAAACACCATATATTTT.

V is TRBV27 and J is TRBJ2-7, with 9 bases that match TRBD2. The length of the CDR3 is 16 residues. The germline CDR1 and CDR2 sequences are MNHEY and SMNVEV (reference sequence). The V and J ends lost 7 bases and 2 bases, in that order; junction bases with no gene match: 12. DNA for the CDR3: TGTGCCAGCACCCCTGGGGCGGGGGGGAGGGCCTACGAGCAGTACTTC. Amino acid sequence: CASTPGAGGRAYEQYF.

This chain connects TRBV6-6 to TRBJ1-4; D is unclear. CDR3 length: 14 amino acids. Between the trimmed V and J ends, which lost 5 bases and 3 bases, there was a span of 10 bases. The germline CDR1 and CDR2 sequences are MNHNY and SVGAGI (reference sequence). The CDR3 spells CASSRLWANEKLFF. The CDR3 region has the DNA TGTGCCAGCAGTCGACTGTGGGCTAATGAAAAACTGTTTTTT.

The genes are TRBV10-3 and TRBJ2-1; 11 bases line up with TRBD2. The junction had 6 bases not matched to a gene; V was cut back by 4 bases and J by 4 bases. The CDR3 loop spans 16 amino acids. The germline CDR1 and CDR2 sequences are ENHRY and SYGVKD. This chain's CDR3 is CAISVSGLAAYNEQFF. CDR3 nucleotides: TGTGCCATCAGTGTCTCGGGACTAGCGGCTTACAATGAGCAGTTCTTC.

This chain links TRBV5-4 with TRBJ2-7; D is undetermined. V lost 4 bases, J lost 2 bases, and 10 bases lay in between. Per germline, CDR1 SGHNT and CDR2 YYREEE (reference sequence). The CDR3 has 13 amino acids. The CDR3 spells CASSESSTYEQYF. The CDR3 DNA reads as TGTGCCAGCAGCGAGAGTTCAACCTACGAGCAGTACTTC.

The chain uses TRBV18 and TRBJ1-6, with D possibly TRBD1 on 5 matching bases. V was shortened by 3 bases and J by 6 bases, with 15 bases between the two germline ends. The CDR3 spans 16 residues. Germline-derived CDR1 and CDR2 are KGHSH and LQKENI. Here the CDR3 reads CASSPTQGGTNSPLHF. The CDR3 bases are TGTGCCAGCTCACCTACCCAGGGCGGGACTAATTCACCCCTCCACTTT.

Turning to this clone: This specimen includes other DNA sequences encoding the same CDR3. The gene calls are TRBV6-5 and TRBJ1-1, with a possible D match to TRBD1 (6 bases). V was shortened by 0 bases and J by 4 bases, with 6 bases between the two germline ends. The CDR3 sequence is 13 residues long. Germline CDR1 is MNHEY and CDR2 is SVGAGI. The CDR3 is CASSYSGGTEAFF. CDR3 coding DNA: TGTGCCAGCAGTTACTCAGGGGGCACTGAAGCTTTCTTT.

The genes are TRBV6-1 and TRBJ1-1; D remains ambiguous. The germline V gene encodes CDR1 MNHNS and CDR2 SASEGT. V was pared by 2 bases and J by 4 bases, with 8 bases between. This CDR3 is built from 13 residues. The CDR3 bases are TGTGCCAGCAGTGAACAGGCAGCCACTGAAGCTTTCTTT. Protein: CASSEQAATEAFF.

This clone was counted once. This rearrangement joins TRBV2 to TRBJ2-1; 8 bases fit TRBD1. Trimming removed 0 bases from V and 6 bases from J; junction bases left unmatched: 4. The CDR3 has 15 residues. Germline CDR1 reads SNHLY; CDR2 reads FYNNEI. CDR3 sequence reads: CASSEAGQGVNEQFF. The DNA of the CDR3 is TGTGCCAGCAGTGAAGCAGGACAGGGAGTCAATGAGCAGTTCTTC.

J is TRBJ2-1 and V is TRBV12-3 or TRBV12-4; maybe TRBD2 (5 bases). This CDR3 region has 13 residues. V lost 4 bases, J lost 16 bases, and 20 bases lay in between. The CDR3 DNA follows: TGTGCCAGCAGTTCGAACTCGGACTCCTCAGTTTTCTTC. This codes for CASSSNSDSSVFF.

The V gene is TRBV5-6, the J gene TRBJ2-1, with 7 bases fitting TRBD1. The CDR3 is 14 amino acids. V was clipped by 4 bases and J by 10 bases; unmatched bases: 11. Germline CDR1 reads SGHDT; CDR2 reads YYEEEE. The CDR3 reads CASSLTGRVEEQFF. The CDR3 coding sequence is TGTGCCAGCAGCCTGACAGGGAGAGTCGAGGAGCAGTTCTTC.

As DNA, the CDR3 is TGTGCCAGCAGCCAAGCCGCCCAGGGCACTAGGGCATCGGAGACCCAGTACTTC. Translating it yields CASSQAAQGTRASETQYF. This chain connects TRBV3-1 (or the pseudogene TRBV3-2) to TRBJ2-5; D could derive from TRBD1 or TRBD2 (5 bases each). Germline V gene sequence: CDR1 LGHDT, CDR2 YNNKEL (reference sequence). The germline V and J ends were trimmed by 1 base and 5 bases, with 23 bases remaining between them. The CDR3 consists of 18 residues.

Concerning this clone itself: The same CDR3 can be traced to other DNA sequences in this sample. This chain joins TRBV18 and TRBJ2-3; possible D gene TRBD2, 5 bases. Germline CDR1 KGHSH, CDR2 LQKENI. The ends were cut back, 0 bases at V and 0 bases at J, with 7 bases in the middle. The CDR3 loop spans 15 amino acids. CDR3 DNA sequence: TGTGCCAGCTCACCACCTGGACTGAGCACAGATACGCAGTATTTT. It translates to CASSPPGLSTDTQYF.

This chain joins TRBV9 and TRBJ1-1; 7 bases map to TRBD1. The CDR3 extends over 14 amino acids. Germline V CDR1 and CDR2: SGDLS, YYNGEE. Trimming cost V 4 bases and J 1 base; bases outside gene matches: 4. The CDR3 reads CASSPGQSNTEAFF. CDR3 DNA: TGTGCCAGCAGCCCGGGACAGTCGAACACTGAAGCTTTCTTT.